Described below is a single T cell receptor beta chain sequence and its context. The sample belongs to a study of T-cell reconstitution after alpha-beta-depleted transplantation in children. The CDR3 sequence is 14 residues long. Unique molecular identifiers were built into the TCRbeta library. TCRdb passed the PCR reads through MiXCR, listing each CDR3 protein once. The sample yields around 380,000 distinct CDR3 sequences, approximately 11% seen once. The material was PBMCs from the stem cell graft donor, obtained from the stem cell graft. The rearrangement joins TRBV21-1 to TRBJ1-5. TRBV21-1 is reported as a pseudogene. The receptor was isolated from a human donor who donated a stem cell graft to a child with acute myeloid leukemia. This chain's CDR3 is CASSPKDGNQPQHF. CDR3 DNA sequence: TGTGCCAGCAGCCCAAAAGACGGAAATCAGCCCCAGCATTTT.